Below, 5 T cell receptor beta chains from the same sample are listed, as sequenced in a study of T cells expressing NK-cell markers. TCRdb re-called the 5' RACE reads; every CDR3 protein appears as one record, without DNA. The sample holds some 440,000 distinct CDR3 sequences. Sequencing input: blood T cells: a sorted CD56 or NKG2C T cell subset, CD4+ or CD8+ T cells, or bulk PBMC T cells (not recorded which). These receptors were taken from a woman in her 50s in good health.

The chain recombines TRBV10-3 with TRBJ2-1; the D call of TRBD1 rests on TCRdb alone, since no DNA is present to check it. The CDR3 covers 14 residues. Germline-derived CDR1 and CDR2 are ENHRY and SYGVKD. The CDR3 sequence: CAISAPGVVDEQFF.

The chain uses TRBV4-1 and TRBJ2-4; TCRdb's assignment of TRBD1 cannot be checked, as there is no DNA. Germline CDR1 reads MGHRA; CDR2 reads YSYEKL. The CDR3 is 18 amino acids. CDR3 amino acids: CASSRVGEGFLAKNIQYF.

CDR3 loop: CSARASPDTQYF. This rearrangement joins TRBV20-1 to TRBJ2-3; TCRdb selects TRBD1, and the lack of DNA leaves this call unchecked. This CDR3 region has 12 residues. Germline values: CDR1 DFQATT, CDR2 SNEGSKA (reference sequence).

The chain is built from TRBV6-2 or TRBV6-3 and TRBJ2-7. Germline V gene sequence: CDR1 MNHEY, CDR2 SVGEGT. CDR3 length: 16 residues. CDR3 sequence: CASSYSISGRTYEQYF.

The chain combines TRBV4-1 with TRBJ2-7. Per the germline V gene, CDR1 is MGHRA and CDR2 is YSYEKL. The CDR3 has 15 amino acids. CDR3 region: CASSQGLSLSYEQYF.